The next 32 T cell receptor beta chains were all read from a single sample in a study of post-analysis software for immune sequencing data. Points from the study as a whole: Controls showed lower frequencies than patients for five TRBV segments, and TRBV5-6, TRBV5-1 and TRBV20-1 were among these.

Their antigens remain unidentified. Researchers reported that TCR beta cDNA libraries carried unique molecular identifiers. Using its own MiXCR run on the PCR reads, TCRdb lists one record per CDR3 protein. Among about 500,000 distinct CDR3 sequences listed, around 40% were seen once. The sample consisted of blood. The receptors were sampled from a girl aged 10 to 17 with multiple sclerosis.

This chain links TRBV4-2 with TRBJ1-5, with D possibly being TRBD1 (5 bases). The CDR3 totals 14 residues. The germline CDR1 and CDR2 sequences are LGHNA and YNFKEQ. V dropped 8 bases and J dropped 2 bases, with 13 bases sitting between them. Here the CDR3 reads CASRLDRGNQPQHF. Here the CDR3 DNA reads TGTGCCAGCCGATTAGACAGAGGCAATCAGCCCCAGCATTTT.

This clonotype has only one observation. The V and J genes are TRBV19 and TRBJ2-1; D may match TRBD1 or TRBD2 (5 bases each). Trimming cost V 0 bases and J 8 bases, with 8 bases left between them. Germline CDR1 LNHDA, CDR2 SQIVND (reference sequence). The CDR3 is 13 residues long. The CDR3 region is CASSIEGVDEQFF. CDR3 bases: TGTGCCAGTAGTATAGAGGGGGTCGATGAGCAGTTCTTC.

The sample holds a few counts of this clonotype. This chain joins TRBV5-1 and TRBJ2-7; TRBD1 matches at 9 bases. Trimming at V came to 4 bases and at J to 2 bases, leaving 7 bases not matched to a gene. Germline loops: CDR1 SGHRS, CDR2 YFSETQ. The CDR3 covers 15 residues. DNA of the CDR3: TGCGCCAGCAGCCCAGGGACAGGGATCACCTACGAGCAGTACTTC. As protein: CASSPGTGITYEQYF. Combining the CDR3 with reference TRBV5-1 and TRBJ2-7 gives the whole variable domain KAGVTQTPRYLIKTRGQQVTLSCSPISGHRSVSWYQQTPGQGLQFLFEYFSETQRNKGNFPGRFSGRQFSNSRSEMNVSTLELGDSALYLCASSPGTGITYEQYFGPGTRLTVT.

The rearrangement joins TRBV12-3 or TRBV12-4 to TRBJ2-4; 12 nucleotides agree with TRBD2. This CDR3 has 15 residues. V gave up 5 bases and J gave up 13 bases; unmatched junction bases: 12. CDR3 sequence (DNA): TGTGCCAGCAGTCCCCGACTAGCGGGAGTGGGGAGGCAGTACTTC. Translation: CASSPRLAGVGRQYF.

This clonotype appeared a few times. The V and J genes are TRBV5-1 and TRBJ2-5, with no clear D. Per germline, CDR1 SGHRS and CDR2 YFSETQ. The CDR3 runs to 13 residues. V shed 4 bases and J shed 2 bases, with 9 bases lying between them. The CDR3 nucleotides read TGCGCCAGCAGCAAGAAGTTACAAGAGACCCAGTACTTC. Protein: CASSKKLQETQYF.

The chain has TRBV24-1 and TRBJ2-1; 14 positions match TRBD2. The germline gives CDR1 KGHDR, CDR2 SFDVKD. The V segment lost 4 bases and the J segment 7 bases; nucleotides outside the gene matches: 5. The CDR3 is made up of 16 amino acids. The CDR3 here is CATSERTSGRRNEQFF. CDR3 DNA: TGTGCCACCAGTGAGCGGACTAGCGGGAGGCGAAATGAGCAGTTCTTC.

This clonotype has a handful of counts. This sequence joins TRBV9 and TRBJ1-4, with TRBD1 as a possible D gene (5 bases). The V end was cut by 2 bases, the J end by 4 bases, with 9 bases between. The CDR3 contains 14 residues. Germline CDR1 is SGDLS and CDR2 is YYNGEE. CDR3 DNA sequence: TGTGCCAGCAGCGTGGCGGGGGTTAATGAAAAACTGTTTTTT. Translation gives CASSVAGVNEKLFF.

The table lists this clonotype with a few counts. This sequence joins TRBV27 and TRBJ1-2, with D unclear. Germline assignment: CDR1 MNHEY and CDR2 SMNVEV (reference sequence). V shed 5 bases and J shed 0 bases, with 13 bases lying between them. CDR3 size: 15 residues. The CDR3, as DNA: TGTGCCAGCAGTGCACACCGTAATTCTAACTATGGCTACACCTTC. It translates to CASSAHRNSNYGYTF.

The rearrangement uses TRBV20-1 and TRBJ2-1; 11 bases are a match to TRBD2. This CDR3 region has 15 residues. Germline V gives CDR1 DFQATT, CDR2 SNEGSKA (reference sequence). The V and J ends lost 5 bases and 4 bases, in that order; junction bases with no gene match: 7. The CDR3 DNA follows: TGCAGTGCTCGCCCGGGACTAGCGGCTTACAATGAGCAGTTCTTC. It yields the protein CSARPGLAAYNEQFF.

V and J are TRBV2 and TRBJ2-5; D might be TRBD1 (5 bases). Germline CDR1 and CDR2: SNHLY and FYNNEI. The ends were cut back, 8 bases at V and 5 bases at J, with 15 bases in the middle. This CDR3 has 13 amino acids. The CDR3 coding sequence is TGTGCCAGCTATAAGGAAGGGGTGGAGACCCAGTACTTC. Encoded protein: CASYKEGVETQYF. Complete variable domain (other parts from reference TRBV2 and TRBJ2-5): EPEVTQTPSHQVTQMGQEVILRCVPISNHLYFYWYRQILGQKVEFLVSFYNNEISEKSEIFDDQFSVERPDGSNFTLKIRSTKLEDSAMYFCASYKEGVETQYFGPGTRLLVL.

The V gene is TRBV28, the J gene TRBJ2-7; either TRBD1 or TRBD2 may fit D (5 bases each). The ends were cut back, 6 bases at V and 4 bases at J, with 16 bases in the middle. Germline-derived CDR1 and CDR2 are MDHEN and SYDVKM. The CDR3 loop spans 14 amino acids. CDR3 region: CASRGPGRGYEQYF. In nucleotides, the CDR3 is TGTGCCAGCAGGGGGCCGGGACGGGGTTACGAGCAGTACTTC.

Notes on this clonotype: Relative to the germline gene, one junction end is altered; a read error may explain this. The chain recombines TRBV20-1 with TRBJ2-1, with TRBD1 identical over 9 bases. CDR1 and CDR2 (germline): DFQATT, SNEGSKA (reference sequence). This CDR3 region has 14 residues. The CDR3 here is CSATATGGRNEQFF. CDR3 coding DNA: TGCAGTGCTACCGCGACAGGGGGGCGCAATGAACAGTTCTTC.

V gene TRBV28 combines with J gene TRBJ1-4; possible D gene TRBD1, 6 bases. Per the germline V gene, CDR1 is MDHEN and CDR2 is SYDVKM. The CDR3 is 11 residues long. Trimming removed 4 bases from V and 14 bases from J, with 11 bases in between. DNA of the CDR3: TGTGCCAGCAGTTCGGGGGGCCGGCTGTTTTTT. Translated: CASSSGGRLFF.

V is TRBV29-1 and J is TRBJ1-2; maybe TRBD1 (6 bases). This CDR3 is built from 14 residues. V gave up 3 bases and J gave up 7 bases, with 18 bases separating them. Per germline, CDR1 SQVTM and CDR2 ANQGSEA. CDR3 sequence: CSVDSQGFVGGYTF. The CDR3 region has the DNA TGCAGCGTTGATTCTCAGGGGTTTGTGGGTGGCTACACCTTC.

This clonotype occurred a few times. This chain links TRBV7-2 with TRBJ2-7; 7 nucleotides align to TRBD2. The germline V gene has CDR1 SGHTA and CDR2 FQGNSA. Trimming took 4 bases from V and 2 from J; bases not matched to a gene: 11. The CDR3 is 16 residues long. The CDR3 sequence is CASSYSLGDYTYEQYF. CDR3 sequence (DNA): TGTGCCAGCAGCTATAGTTTAGGGGACTATACCTACGAGCAGTACTTC.

This chain links TRBV7-9 with TRBJ2-1; 9 nucleotides agree with TRBD2. CDR1 and CDR2 from the germline V gene are SEHNR and FQNEAQ (reference sequence). The CDR3 consists of 16 residues. The junction had 4 bases not matched to a gene; V was cut back by 1 base and J by 3 bases. DNA of the CDR3: TGTGCCAGCAGCTTAGGTCTAGCGGGATTCTACAATGAGCAGTTCTTC. Amino acid sequence: CASSLGLAGFYNEQFF.

The chain uses TRBV6-1 and TRBJ2-3; perhaps D is TRBD1 or TRBD2 (6 bases each). CDR1 and CDR2 (germline): MNHNS, SASEGT. This CDR3 contains 14 residues. The V gene lost 2 bases and the J gene lost 6 bases, with 12 bases spanning the gap. The CDR3 loop reads CASSERGVSDTQYF. In DNA form, the CDR3 reads TGTGCCAGCAGTGAAAGGGGGGTTAGCGATACGCAGTATTTT.

J is TRBJ1-2 and V is TRBV9; a possible D gene is TRBD1 (5 bases). CDR1 is SGDLS and CDR2 is YYNGEE in the germline V gene. Deletions cut 6 bases from V and 5 bases from J, with 11 bases between. This CDR3 contains 12 residues. This CDR3 is CASNGGIYGYTF. The CDR3 nucleotides read TGTGCCAGCAACGGGGGGATATATGGCTACACCTTC.

This clonotype was seen repeatedly, ten times or more. V is TRBV27 and J is TRBJ1-2; a weak D match, TRBD1 (6 bases). V lost 4 bases and J lost 6, with 9 bases in between. This CDR3 comprises 12 residues. The germline V gene has CDR1 MNHEY and CDR2 SMNVEV (reference sequence). CDR3 DNA: TGTGCCAGCAGTTCCCGGGACAATGGCTACACCTTC. The encoded protein is CASSSRDNGYTF.

The gene calls are TRBV6-2 or TRBV6-3 and TRBJ1-1, with D possibly TRBD1 on 6 matching bases. CDR1 is MNHEY, CDR2 SVGEGT, per germline. The germline V and J ends were trimmed by 0 bases and 4 bases, with 12 bases remaining between them. CDR3 length: 15 amino acids. The CDR3 reads CASSYSGGQGTEAFF. CDR3 in DNA: TGTGCCAGCAGTTACTCCGGGGGGCAGGGCACTGAAGCTTTCTTT.

Ten or more counts support this clonotype. V usage is TRBV28 and J usage is TRBJ1-1; 8 bases map to TRBD1. This CDR3 has 14 amino acids. Germline V gives CDR1 MDHEN, CDR2 SYDVKM. The trim removed 5 bases at V and 1 base at J, leaving 3 bases unmatched. The CDR3 DNA is TGTGCCAGCAGTACAGGGACAGGGAACACTGAAGCTTTCTTT. Protein: CASSTGTGNTEAFF. The entire variable domain, with the rest obtained from reference TRBV28 and TRBJ1-1, is as follows: DVKVTQSSRYLVKRTGEKVFLECVQDMDHENMFWYRQDPGLGLRLIYFSYDVKMKEKGDIPEGYSVSREKKERFSLILESASTNQTSMYLCASSTGTGNTEAFFGQGTRLTVV.

The gene calls are TRBV6-2 or TRBV6-3 and TRBJ2-1; D ambiguous. Germline-derived CDR1 and CDR2 are MNHEY and SVGEGT. This CDR3 spans 13 amino acids. CDR3 loop: CVTGRASYNEQFF. The CDR3 nucleotides read TGTGTCACCGGTCGGGCCTCCTACAATGAGCAGTTCTTC.

This clonotype was counted only a few times. The chain links TRBV7-9 to TRBJ2-5, with D unresolved. This CDR3 has 13 amino acids. V was clipped by 6 bases and J by 1 base, with 9 bases between them. Germline V gene lookup returns CDR1 SEHNR and CDR2 FQNEAQ (reference sequence). CDR3: CASRSSGQETQYF. CDR3 DNA sequence: TGTGCCAGCAGGAGTAGTGGCCAAGAGACCCAGTACTTC.

This clonotype turned up a few times. The chain uses TRBV7-9 and TRBJ1-2, with D unclear. The CDR3 runs 14 residues. CDR1 SEHNR and CDR2 FQNEAQ come from the germline V gene (reference sequence). V dropped 1 base and J dropped 3 bases, with 9 bases sitting between them. The CDR3 nucleotides are TGTGCCAGCAGCTTAGTTGAGCCATACTATGGCTACACCTTC. Its protein is CASSLVEPYYGYTF.

The rearrangement links TRBV20-1 to TRBJ2-7; D possibly corresponds to TRBD2 (5 bases). The J call could be wrong; TRBJ2-5 is a better fit for the DNA end. The CDR3 contains 14 residues. Looked up from germline, CDR1 is DFQATT and CDR2 is SNEGSKA (reference sequence). CDR3 sequence (DNA): TGCAGTGCTAGAGAAGGGAGCTGGGAAGAGACCCAGTACTTC. Translated, it gives CSAREGSWEETQYF.

This clonotype was picked up many times. The chain combines TRBV7-9 with TRBJ2-1, with D possibly being TRBD2 (5 bases). Germline CDR1 and CDR2: SEHNR and FQNEAQ (reference sequence). Trimming shortened V by 5 bases and J by 0 bases, and 14 bases separated the two germline ends. The CDR3 runs 16 residues. CDR3 sequence: CASSKRADSSYNEQFF. CDR3 in DNA: TGTGCCAGCAGCAAACGAGCGGATAGCTCCTACAATGAGCAGTTCTTC.

The rearrangement uses TRBV20-1 and TRBJ2-7; perhaps TRBD2 as D (6 bases). CDR1 and CDR2 from the germline V gene are DFQATT and SNEGSKA (reference sequence). There are 15 residues in the CDR3. Trimming stripped 5 bases from V and 1 base from J, with 18 bases between. The CDR3 DNA sequence: TGCAGTGCTTCGAGACTAGACGTCAGATCCTACGAGCAGTACTTC. This sequence encodes CSASRLDVRSYEQYF.

This clonotype was seen only a few times. The chain recombines TRBV7-3 with TRBJ2-3; 12 bases fit TRBD2. The J segment lost 5 bases and the V segment lost 5 bases, leaving 11 bases of the junction unmatched. CDR3 size: 17 residues. In germline, CDR1 is SGHTA, CDR2 FQGTGA. The CDR3 DNA follows: TGTGCCAGCAGCCCTAGACTAGCGGGAGACTTAGGAGATACGCAGTATTTT. Its translation is CASSPRLAGDLGDTQYF.

The CDR3 sequence: CASSLATSRTDTQYF. The CDR3 DNA reads as TGCGCCAGCAGCTTGGCCACTTCGAGAACCGATACGCAGTATTTT. V usage is TRBV5-1 and J usage is TRBJ2-3, with D unclear. CDR1 is SGHRS, CDR2 YFSETQ, per germline. Trimming stripped 0 bases from V and 6 bases from J, with 14 bases between. CDR3 length: 15 amino acids.

This clonotype was picked up a small number of times. The rearrangement uses TRBV5-1 and TRBJ2-7; unclear D gene. Trimming took off 6 bases at V and 2 bases at J, with 12 bases between the two ends. CDR3 length equals 13 residues. Germline lookup yields CDR1 SGHRS and CDR2 YFSETQ. The CDR3 sequence: CASKFAGAYEQYF. CDR3 DNA: TGCGCCAGCAAGTTCGCAGGCGCCTACGAGCAGTACTTC.

The chain carries TRBV7-2 and TRBJ2-7, with 16 positions matching TRBD2. The CDR3 runs to 17 residues. V dropped 0 bases and J dropped 8; count of bases not matched to a gene: 7. Per germline, CDR1 SGHTA and CDR2 FQGNSA. This chain's CDR3 is CASSLAGRGLAGGKQYF. For the CDR3, the DNA is TGTGCCAGCAGCTTAGCTGGGAGGGGACTAGCGGGAGGGAAGCAGTACTTC.

This clonotype was observed a few times. The chain uses TRBV20-1 and TRBJ2-4; TRBD2 aligns across 7 bases. This CDR3 is 17 amino acids long. The germline CDR1 and CDR2 sequences are DFQATT and SNEGSKA (reference sequence). The V segment lost 6 bases and the J segment 6 bases; nucleotides outside the gene matches: 20. This chain's CDR3 is CSAPSHQGAPSGNIQYF. In DNA, the CDR3 is TGCAGTGCCCCTTCACACCAAGGAGCCCCTAGCGGAAACATTCAGTACTTC.